The T cell receptor (beta chain) under discussion was sequenced for a study of OX40 agonist ivuxolimab in advanced cancers. Overall study: The study treated patients with ivuxolimab, an agonistic anti-OX40 (CD134) antibody. The study reported partial responses in three patients: one hepatocellular carcinoma, two cutaneous melanoma. Head and neck, renal cell, melanoma or hepatocellular carcinoma were the cancers that dose-escalation patients had.

Profiled with immunoSEQ multiplex PCR; TCRdb holds only in-frame clones, not every one. The sample shows 100,000 to 150,000 clones, just over 90% of them seen only once. CDR3 length: 15 amino acids. The germline CDR1 and CDR2 sequences are LGHNA and YNFKEQ. Trimming pared 4 bases from V and 3 bases from J, leaving 13 bases between. Blood sampling was done at baseline, cycle 4 day 1, and cycle 7 day 1. The TCR sequence derives from an adult with an advanced solid tumor such as melanoma, head and neck, liver or kidney cancer. This sample comprised CD4+ or CD8+ T cells sorted from blood, obtained in a trial of the OX40 agonist ivuxolimab. This chain connects TRBV4-2 to TRBJ1-5; possibly TRBD1 for D (6 bases). The CDR3 DNA sequence: TGTGCCAGCAGCCCAGGACAGCCGAACAATCAGCCCCAGCATTTT. Translation: CASSPGQPNNQPQHF.